A selection of T cell receptor beta chains follows, all from one sample in a study of CD8 T cells in ankylosing spondylitis. TCRdb re-called the 5' RACE reads with MiXCR, one entry per CDR3 protein. Of about 300,000 distinct CDR3 sequences listed, approximately 10% are singletons. Sequenced: blood, either unsorted or a sorted T cell fraction (not recorded which). Receptors were obtained from a female donor with ankylosing spondylitis or in good health (not recorded which). Each CDR3 is given with its conserved first and last residue. Each record gives: D gene, clone size, J gene, V gene, CDR3 DNA, CDR3 protein. The D gene is left open where the match is weak. For some rows the clone size is stated as once, few or many, or as a class when expanded; others skip it.

>TRBD2|few|TRBJ2-3|TRBV3-1
TGTGCCAGCAGCCACGGATTACTAGCGGTTCCAGATACGCAGTATTTT
CASSHGLLAVPDTQYF
>TRBD1|many|TRBJ1-6|TRBV5-1
TGCGCCAGCAGAGGGACAGGAAAGAATTCACCCCTCCACTTT
CASRGTGKNSPLHF
>TRBD2|many|TRBJ2-7|TRBV5-6
TGTGCCAGCAGCCAAAGGACTAGCGGGGGGTTCTACGAGCAGTACTTC
CASSQRTSGGFYEQYF
>TRBD1|many|TRBJ1-2|TRBV12-3/TRBV12-4
TGTGCCAGCAGTTTCACAGGGGGCAACTATGGCTACACCTTC
CASSFTGGNYGYTF
>NA|many|TRBJ2-3|TRBV5-1
TGCGCCAGCAGCTTGACCGGGAACCCCACAGATACGCAGTATTTT
CASSLTGNPTDTQYF
>NA|NA|TRBJ1-5|TRBV27
TGTGCCAGCAGCCCAGAAGGGGTTCAGCCCCAGCATTTT
CASSPEGVQPQHF
>TRBD1|many|TRBJ2-5|TRBV29-1
TGCAGCGTTCGGACAGGGCTCCAAGAGACCCAGTACTTC
CSVRTGLQETQYF
>NA|many|TRBJ2-2|TRBV6-2/TRBV6-3
TGTGCCAGCAGTTTTACGGTGTCCGGGGAGCTGTTTTTT
CASSFTVSGELFF
>NA|many|TRBJ2-6|TRBV5-5
TGTGCCAGCAGCTTCCAGCCTGCTGGGGCCAACGTCCTGACTTTC
CASSFQPAGANVLTF
>TRBD1|many|TRBJ2-1|TRBV7-9
TGTGCCAGCAGCTTAGCTCCGACAGGGGGCATTAACAATGAGCAGTTCTTC
CASSLAPTGGINNEQFF
>TRBD1|few|TRBJ1-3|TRBV5-1
TGCGCCAGCAGCAACGACAGGGGGCCCTCTGGAAACACCATATATTTT
CASSNDRGPSGNTIYF
>NA|few|TRBJ2-7|TRBV5-4
TGTGCCAGCAGCTTCCGGGGCGGGCCTACCTACGAGCAGTACTTC
CASSFRGGPTYEQYF
>NA|NA|TRBJ2-2|TRBV5-1
TGCGCCAGCAGCTTGAATGGGGTCACCGGGGAGCTGTTTTTT
CASSLNGVTGELFF
>NA|many|TRBJ2-3|TRBV3-1
TGTGCCAGCAGCCACGGAGCCGGCACAGATACGCAGTATTTT
CASSHGAGTDTQYF
>TRBD1|many|TRBJ2-7|TRBV7-2
TGTGCCAGCAGTTTCACCGGGACAGGGGTTCGAGAGCAGTACTTC
CASSFTGTGVREQYF
>NA|NA|TRBJ2-7|TRBV5-1
TGCGCCAGCAGCTTCAGGGGGGCCCGCTCCTACGAGCAGTACTTC
CASSFRGARSYEQYF
>TRBD1|many|TRBJ2-1|TRBV14
TGTGCCAGCTCCCGCCGGGTGACAGGGAGCTCCTACAATGAGCAGTTCTTC
CASSRRVTGSSYNEQFF
>NA|few|TRBJ2-1|TRBV7-8
TGTGCCAGCAGTATGACGGTGAGCTCCTACAATGAGCAGTTCTTC
CASSMTVSSYNEQFF
>NA|many|TRBJ2-7|TRBV7-7
TGTGCTAGCAGCTATCAAACTGGGGACGAGCAGTACTTC
CASSYQTGDEQYF
>TRBD2|many|TRBJ2-3|TRBV20-1
TGCAGTGCGACCACCCTAGCGGGCCCCACAGATACGCAGTATTTT
CSATTLAGPTDTQYF
>NA|many|TRBJ2-7|TRBV6-1
TGTGCCAGCAGTGAAGAAGTGACAGGCAGCAACGAGCAGTACTTC
CASSEEVTGSNEQYF
>TRBD2|many|TRBJ2-1|TRBV7-6
TGTGCCAGCACCGCTAAGACCGGGACTAGCGCGAGCAATGAGCAGTTCTTC
CASTAKTGTSASNEQFF
>NA|many|TRBJ2-1|TRBV5-1
TGCGCCAGCAGCTTGCGCCGGGCCGGTTACAATGAGCAGTTCTTC
CASSLRRAGYNEQFF
>NA|NA|TRBJ2-2|TRBV28
TGTGCCAGCAGGGTACTAGGACCTGTCGGGACCGGGGAGCTGTTTTTT
CASRVLGPVGTGELFF
>NA|many|TRBJ2-1|TRBV5-5
TGTGCCAGCAGCTTCTTGGGCGGCAATGAGCAGTTCTTC
CASSFLGGNEQFF
>NA|NA|TRBJ1-1|TRBV20-1
TGCAGTGCTAGATTGATGCCTATCTCCACTGAAGCTTTCTTT
CSARLMPISTEAFF
>TRBD1|many|TRBJ1-1|TRBV5-1
TGCGCCAGCAGCCTAGGACAGGGGGCAACGAACACTGAAGCTTTCTTT
CASSLGQGATNTEAFF
>TRBD1|many|TRBJ1-1|TRBV11-2
TGTGCCAGCAGCCTACGTCGACAGGGGGGCCTATATTTGGACACTGAAGCTTTCTTT
CASSLRRQGGLYLDTEAFF
>NA|many|TRBJ2-2|TRBV20-1
TGCAGTGCTAGTAGGCAGGCCTTCCCCGGGGAGCTGTTTTTT
CSASRQAFPGELFF
>NA|many|TRBJ2-7|TRBV12-3/TRBV12-4
TGTGCCAGCGCACCGAGCAACACCAACTACGAGCAGTACTTC
CASAPSNTNYEQYF
>TRBD2|few|TRBJ2-1|TRBV5-6
TGTGCCAGCAGCGGGGGGCGGACTAGCGTCTACAATGAGCAGTTCTTC
CASSGGRTSVYNEQFF
>TRBD1|many|TRBJ1-4|TRBV20-1
TGCAGTGCTGGCCCAGGGGGCTTGTATGAAAAACTGTTTTTT
CSAGPGGLYEKLFF
>NA|many|TRBJ1-5|TRBV27
TGTGCCAGCAGTACTAAAGGGGGGAATCAGCCCCAGCATTTT
CASSTKGGNQPQHF
>NA|many|TRBJ2-1|TRBV12-3/TRBV12-4
TGTGCCAGCAGTGAAACTAGGTCTGAGCAGTTCTTC
CASSETRSEQFF
>NA|few|TRBJ2-7|TRBV28
TGTGCCAGCAGTCCCGTTCAGACAGGTCTTTACGAGCAGTACTTC
CASSPVQTGLYEQYF
>TRBD1|many|TRBJ2-1|TRBV3-1
TGTGCCAGCAGCCAAACAGGGGGCGCGGGGAATGAGCAGTTCTTC
CASSQTGGAGNEQFF
>NA|NA|TRBJ2-5|TRBV7-9
TGTGCCAGCAGCTTAGGAAGACCGGAGACCCAGTACTTC
CASSLGRPETQYF
>NA|many|TRBJ1-6|TRBV5-1
TGCGCCAGCAGCTTTAATCCAGAGGGTATCAATTCACCCCTCCACTTT
CASSFNPEGINSPLHF
>NA|NA|TRBJ1-3|TRBV3-1
TGTGCCAGCAGCCCGCTCGCCGAAGCTTACTCTGGAAACACCATATATTTT
CASSPLAEAYSGNTIYF